Listed here are 16 T cell receptor beta chains from one sample, sequenced in a study of cytomegalovirus exposure and HLA in healthy donors. With 60 Vbeta and 13 Jbeta primers, the PCR was carried out. Libraries were prepared by immunoSEQ multiplex PCR; TCRdb keeps only in-frame clonotypes and omits some of them. The sample yields nearly 200,000 clones, 75% to 85% seen once. Sample: PBMCs. The receptors derive from a male donor in good health and CMV-seropositive.

This chain uses TRBV6-6 with TRBJ2-3, with 9 nucleotides matching TRBD2. Germline values: CDR1 MNHNY, CDR2 SVGAGI (reference sequence). The CDR3 contains 16 residues. The V and J ends lost 0 bases and 4 bases, in that order; junction bases with no gene match: 5. The CDR3 DNA reads TGTGCCAGCAGTTACTCAGGGCGGGGGGGTCCAGATACGCAGTATTTT. Protein product: CASSYSGRGGPDTQYF.

The gene calls are TRBV6-6 and TRBJ2-3; 7 nucleotides line up with TRBD2. The junction had 3 bases not matched to a gene; V was cut back by 8 bases and J by 4 bases. The CDR3 runs to 12 residues. Germline V gene lookup returns CDR1 MNHNY and CDR2 SVGAGI (reference sequence). The CDR3, as DNA: TGTGCCAGCTTACGGGGGGCAGATACGCAGTATTTT. This codes for CASLRGADTQYF.

This rearrangement joins TRBV28 to TRBJ1-1; maybe TRBD1 (6 bases). The CDR3 extends over 16 amino acids. Trimming stripped 3 bases from V and 4 bases from J, with 18 bases between. Germline V gene sequence: CDR1 MDHEN, CDR2 SYDVKM. CDR3 sequence: CASSFMGAGEGTEAFF. CDR3 nucleotides: TGTGCCAGCAGTTTTATGGGGGCAGGGGAGGGCACTGAAGCTTTCTTT. The whole variable domain, filled in from reference TRBV28 and TRBJ1-1, reads DVKVTQSSRYLVKRTGEKVFLECVQDMDHENMFWYRQDPGLGLRLIYFSYDVKMKEKGDIPEGYSVSREKKERFSLILESASTNQTSMYLCASSFMGAGEGTEAFFGQGTRLTVV.

V gene TRBV5-8 combines with J gene TRBJ2-3; 16 bases match TRBD2. The J segment lost 6 bases and the V segment lost 4 bases, leaving 8 bases of the junction unmatched. The CDR3 loop spans 17 amino acids. CDR1 and CDR2 from the germline V gene are SGHTS and YDEGEE. CDR3 sequence: CASSGRGTSGGADTQYF. CDR3 coding DNA: TGTGCCAGCAGCGGCCGGGGGACTAGCGGGGGGGCGGATACGCAGTATTTT.

There are a few counts of this clone. The chain carries TRBV18 and TRBJ2-3; 7 positions match TRBD1. The germline V gene encodes CDR1 KGHSH and CDR2 LQKENI. Losses at the gene ends were 6 bases for V and 1 base for J; bases not matched to a gene: 4. This CDR3 region has 14 residues. The CDR3 coding sequence is TGTGCCAGCTCTGCAGGGGGAGGCACAGATACGCAGTATTTT. This gives the protein CASSAGGGTDTQYF.

This chain uses TRBV5-8 with TRBJ2-2; D perhaps matches TRBD2 (6 bases). V lost 7 bases to trimming and J lost 4 bases, with 11 bases between them. Germline loops: CDR1 SGHTS, CDR2 YDEGEE. The CDR3 contains 13 residues. CDR3 residues: CASCRRATGELFF. The CDR3 DNA is TGTGCCAGCTGCCGGAGGGCCACCGGGGAGCTGTTTTTT.

The V gene is TRBV30, the J gene TRBJ1-5, with D unclear. This CDR3 comprises 14 residues. CDR1 GTSNPN and CDR2 SVGIG come from the germline V gene (reference sequence). V was trimmed by 4 bases and J by 0 bases, leaving 10 bases between them. As DNA, the CDR3 is TGTGCCTGGACTTTCCAGGATAGCAATCAGCCCCAGCATTTT. Translating gives CAWTFQDSNQPQHF.

V usage is TRBV5-1 and J usage is TRBJ2-7; 11 bases line up with TRBD2. Germline-derived CDR1 and CDR2 are SGHRS and YFSETQ. After removal of 5 bases from V and 1 base from J, the junction contained 5 bases not matched to a gene. CDR3 length: 15 residues. For the CDR3, the DNA is TGCGCCAGCAGTGGTGGGACTAGCGGATCCTACGAGCAGTACTTC. Translating gives CASSGGTSGSYEQYF.

The chain couples TRBV9 to TRBJ1-2, with D possibly matching TRBD1 (5 bases). Deletions cut 4 bases from V and 8 bases from J, with 12 bases between. This CDR3 spans 12 amino acids. Germline CDR1 and CDR2: SGDLS and YYNGEE. The CDR3 DNA is TGTGCCAGCAGCACTCGGGGGGACGGCTACACCTTC. This translates into CASSTRGDGYTF.

V usage is TRBV5-1 and J usage is TRBJ2-5; 11 bases match TRBD1. The DNA end is a closer match to TRBJ2-7, so the J assignment may be wrong. CDR1 and CDR2 (germline): SGHRS, YFSETQ. The CDR3 extends over 14 amino acids. The CDR3 DNA sequence: TGCGCCAGCAGCCCGGACAGGGGGCAGTACGAGCAGTACTTC. Translated, it gives CASSPDRGQYEQYF.

The chain is built from TRBV5-6 and TRBJ1-2, with D perhaps TRBD1 (5 bases). The CDR3 spans 14 residues. Germline CDR1 reads SGHDT; CDR2 reads YYEEEE. V lost 3 bases, J lost 1 base, and 10 bases lay in between. The DNA of the CDR3 is TGTGCCAGCAGCTCACAGGCAAATAACTATGGCTACACCTTC. Its translation is CASSSQANNYGYTF.

This clone turned up a few times. V gene TRBV25-1 combines with J gene TRBJ2-3; 7 positions agree with TRBD2. With V trimmed by 6 bases and J by 2 bases, 5 bases remained unmatched. The CDR3 has 14 amino acids. Germline loops: CDR1 MGHDK, CDR2 SYGVNS. The CDR3: CASSLAALTDTQYF. For the CDR3, the DNA is TGTGCCAGCAGCCTAGCGGCGCTCACAGATACGCAGTATTTT. The full variable domain, its missing parts supplied by reference TRBV25-1 and TRBJ2-3, is EADIYQTPRYLVIGTGKKITLECSQTMGHDKMYWYQQDPGMELHLIHYSYGVNSTEKGDLSSESTVSRIRTEHFPLTLESARPSHTSQYLCASSLAALTDTQYFGPGTRLTVL.

The CDR3: CASSLVGQGFGNTIYF. The CDR3 DNA reads as TGTGCCAGCAGCTTAGTGGGACAGGGGTTCGGAAACACCATATATTTT. This chain uses TRBV7-6 with TRBJ1-3, with 10 bases lining up with TRBD1. Germline CDR1 SGHVS, CDR2 FNYEAQ. Trimming removed 1 base from V and 4 bases from J; junction bases left unmatched: 4. The CDR3 loop spans 16 amino acids. Complete variable domain (other parts from reference TRBV7-6 and TRBJ1-3): GAGVSQSPRYKVTKRGQDVALRCDPISGHVSLYWYRQALGQGPEFLTYFNYEAQQDKSGLPNDRFSAERPEGSISTLTIQRTEQRDSAMYRCASSLVGQGFGNTIYFGEGSWLTVV.

In the case of this clone: In the same sample, other DNA sequences code for this CDR3. V usage is TRBV7-2 and J usage is TRBJ2-1; D unresolved. The length of the CDR3 is 12 residues. V shed 5 bases and J shed 1 base, with 3 bases lying between them. CDR1 and CDR2 from the germline V gene are SGHTA and FQGNSA. The CDR3 region is CASSPSYNEQFF. The CDR3 DNA reads TGTGCCAGCAGCCCATCCTACAATGAGCAGTTCTTC.

The V gene is TRBV5-1, the J gene TRBJ2-5; 14 nucleotides agree with TRBD2. Trimming cost V 4 bases and J 2 bases; bases outside gene matches: 13. The CDR3 extends over 19 amino acids. Germline loops: CDR1 SGHRS, CDR2 YFSETQ. Written as DNA, the CDR3 is TGCGCCAGCAGCCCCGGACTAGCGGGGGGCCATTCACCTCAAGAGACCCAGTACTTC. Translated: CASSPGLAGGHSPQETQYF.

This rearrangement joins TRBV7-2 to TRBJ1-2, with D unresolved. The V end lost 4 bases, the J end lost 0 bases, and 21 bases lay between the germline ends. Germline V CDR1 and CDR2: SGHTA, FQGNSA. This CDR3 comprises 18 residues. CDR3 region: CASSSTVIVAGTNYGYTF. The DNA for the CDR3 is TGTGCCAGCAGCTCGACGGTCATCGTCGCGGGGACTAACTATGGCTACACCTTC.